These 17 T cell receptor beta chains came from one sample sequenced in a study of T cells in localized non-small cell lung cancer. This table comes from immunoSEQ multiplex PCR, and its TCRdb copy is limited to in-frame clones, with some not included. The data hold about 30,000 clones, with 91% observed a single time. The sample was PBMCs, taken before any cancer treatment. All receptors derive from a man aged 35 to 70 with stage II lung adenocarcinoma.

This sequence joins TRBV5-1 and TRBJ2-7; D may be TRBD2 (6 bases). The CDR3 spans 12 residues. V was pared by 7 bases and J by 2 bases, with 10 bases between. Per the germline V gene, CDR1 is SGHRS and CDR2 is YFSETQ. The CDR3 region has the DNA TGCGCCAGCGGCGGGACGGCCTACGAGCAGTACTTC. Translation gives CASGGTAYEQYF.

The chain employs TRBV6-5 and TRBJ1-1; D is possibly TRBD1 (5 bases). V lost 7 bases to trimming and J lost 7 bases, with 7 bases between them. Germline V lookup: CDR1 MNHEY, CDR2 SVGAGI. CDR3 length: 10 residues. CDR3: CASIGGEAFF. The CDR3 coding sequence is TGTGCCAGCATCGGGGGTGAAGCTTTCTTT.

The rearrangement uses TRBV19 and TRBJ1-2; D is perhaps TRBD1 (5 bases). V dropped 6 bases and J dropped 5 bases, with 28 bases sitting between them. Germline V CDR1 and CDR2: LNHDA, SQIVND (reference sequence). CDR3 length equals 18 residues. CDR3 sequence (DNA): TGTGCCAGTAGCCCCGCTGAGGGGACGCGGAGTTTTTTGTATGGCTACACCTTC. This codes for CASSPAEGTRSFLYGYTF.

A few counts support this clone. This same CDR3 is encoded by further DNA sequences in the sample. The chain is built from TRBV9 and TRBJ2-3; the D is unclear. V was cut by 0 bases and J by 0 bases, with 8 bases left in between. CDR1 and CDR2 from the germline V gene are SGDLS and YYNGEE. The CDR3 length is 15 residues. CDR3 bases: TGTGCCAGCAGCGTAGTGGCGTCTAGCACAGATACGCAGTATTTT. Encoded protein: CASSVVASSTDTQYF.

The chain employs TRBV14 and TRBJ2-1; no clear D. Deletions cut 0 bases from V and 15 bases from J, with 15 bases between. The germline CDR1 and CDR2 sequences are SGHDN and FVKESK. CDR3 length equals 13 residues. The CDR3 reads CASSQDINGLGFF. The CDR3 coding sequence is TGTGCCAGCAGCCAAGATATTAACGGTTTGGGGTTCTTC.

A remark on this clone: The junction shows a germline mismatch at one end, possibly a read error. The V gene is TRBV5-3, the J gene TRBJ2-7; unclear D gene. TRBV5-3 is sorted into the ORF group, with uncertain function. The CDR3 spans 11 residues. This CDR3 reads CASSLNYEQYF. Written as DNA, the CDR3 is TGTGCCAGCAGCTTAAACTACGAGCAGTACTTC.

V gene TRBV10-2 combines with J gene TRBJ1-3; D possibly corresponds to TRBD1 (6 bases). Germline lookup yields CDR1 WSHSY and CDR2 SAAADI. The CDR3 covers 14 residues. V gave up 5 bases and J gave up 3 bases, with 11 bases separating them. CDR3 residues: CASSRGLDGNTIYF. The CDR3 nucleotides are TGCGCCAGCAGTCGGGGGCTCGATGGAAACACCATATATTTT.

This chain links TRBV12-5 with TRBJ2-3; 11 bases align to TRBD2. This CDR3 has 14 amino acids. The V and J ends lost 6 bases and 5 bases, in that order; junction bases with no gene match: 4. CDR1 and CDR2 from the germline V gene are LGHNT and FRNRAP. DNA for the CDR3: TGTGCTAGTGGACAAGGACTAGCGGGAGATACGCAGTATTTT. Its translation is CASGQGLAGDTQYF. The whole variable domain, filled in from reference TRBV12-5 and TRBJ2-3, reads DARVTQTPRHKVTEMGQEVTMRCQPILGHNTVFWYRQTMMQGLELLAYFRNRAPLDDSGMPKDRFSAEMPDATLATLKIQPSEPRDSAVYFCASGQGLAGDTQYFGPGTRLTVL.

The CDR3 DNA reads TGTGCCATCAAGAGCGGGGGGATCTCCTACAATGAGCAGTTCTTC. Translated: CAIKSGGISYNEQFF. The chain employs TRBV10-3 and TRBJ2-1, with 9 bases identical to TRBD2. CDR3 length: 15 amino acids. The V and J ends lost 7 bases and 0 bases, in that order; junction bases with no gene match: 4. Germline V lookup: CDR1 ENHRY, CDR2 SYGVKD.

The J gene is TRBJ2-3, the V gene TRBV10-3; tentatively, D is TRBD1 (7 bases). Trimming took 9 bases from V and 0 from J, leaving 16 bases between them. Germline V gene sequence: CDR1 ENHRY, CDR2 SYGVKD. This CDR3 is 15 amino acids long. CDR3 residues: CAIGRGAPSTDTQYF. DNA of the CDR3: TGTGCCATTGGCAGGGGGGCCCCAAGCACAGATACGCAGTATTTT.

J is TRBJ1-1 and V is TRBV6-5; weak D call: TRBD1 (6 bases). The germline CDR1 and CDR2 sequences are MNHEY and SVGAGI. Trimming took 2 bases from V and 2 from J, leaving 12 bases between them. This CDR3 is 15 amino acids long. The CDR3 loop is CASSYGQITNTEAFF. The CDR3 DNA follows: TGTGCCAGCAGTTACGGACAGATAACCAACACTGAAGCTTTCTTT.

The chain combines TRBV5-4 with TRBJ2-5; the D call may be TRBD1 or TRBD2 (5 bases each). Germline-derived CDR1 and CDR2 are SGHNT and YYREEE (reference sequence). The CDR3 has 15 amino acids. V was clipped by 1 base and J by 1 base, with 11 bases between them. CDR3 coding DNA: TGTGCCAGCAGCTTGATTCAGGGAGCCCAAGAGACCCAGTACTTC. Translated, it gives CASSLIQGAQETQYF. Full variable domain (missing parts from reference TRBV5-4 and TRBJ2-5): ETGVTQSPTHLIKTRGQQVTLRCSSQSGHNTVSWYQQALGQGPQFIFQYYREEENGRGNFPPRFSGLQFPNYSSELNVNALELDDSALYLCASSLIQGAQETQYFGPGTRLLVL.

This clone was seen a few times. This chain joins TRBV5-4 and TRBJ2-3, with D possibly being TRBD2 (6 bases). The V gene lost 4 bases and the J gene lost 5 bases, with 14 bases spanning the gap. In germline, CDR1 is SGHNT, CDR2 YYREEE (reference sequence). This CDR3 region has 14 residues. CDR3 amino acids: CASSTRGAKDTQYF. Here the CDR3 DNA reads TGTGCCAGCAGCACCCGCGGGGCGAAAGATACGCAGTATTTT. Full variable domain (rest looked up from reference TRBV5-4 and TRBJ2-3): ETGVTQSPTHLIKTRGQQVTLRCSSQSGHNTVSWYQQALGQGPQFIFQYYREEENGRGNFPPRFSGLQFPNYSSELNVNALELDDSALYLCASSTRGAKDTQYFGPGTRLTVL.

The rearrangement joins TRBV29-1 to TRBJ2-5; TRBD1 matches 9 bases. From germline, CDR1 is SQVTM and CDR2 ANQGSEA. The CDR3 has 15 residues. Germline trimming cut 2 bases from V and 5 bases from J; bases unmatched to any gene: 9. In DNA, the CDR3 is TGCAGCGTTGAACCGGACAGGGGTCGGTCGGAGACCCAGTACTTC. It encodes CSVEPDRGRSETQYF.

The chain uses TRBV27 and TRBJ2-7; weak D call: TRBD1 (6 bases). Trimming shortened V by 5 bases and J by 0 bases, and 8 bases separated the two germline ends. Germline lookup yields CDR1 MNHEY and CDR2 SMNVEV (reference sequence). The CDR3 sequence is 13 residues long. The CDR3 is CASSVQGSYEQYF. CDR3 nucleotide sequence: TGTGCCAGCAGTGTACAGGGCTCCTACGAGCAGTACTTC.

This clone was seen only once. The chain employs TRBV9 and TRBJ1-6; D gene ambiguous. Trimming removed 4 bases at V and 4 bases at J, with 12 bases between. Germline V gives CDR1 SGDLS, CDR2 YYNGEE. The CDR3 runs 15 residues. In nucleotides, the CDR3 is TGTGCCAGCAGCTTCCTGAGGGATTATAATTCACCCCTCCACTTT. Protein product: CASSFLRDYNSPLHF.

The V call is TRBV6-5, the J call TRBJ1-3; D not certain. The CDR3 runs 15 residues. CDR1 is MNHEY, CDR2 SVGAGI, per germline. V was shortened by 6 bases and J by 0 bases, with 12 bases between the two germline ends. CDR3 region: CASSRDASSGNTIYF. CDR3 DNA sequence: TGTGCCAGCAGCCGCGACGCGAGCTCTGGAAACACCATATATTTT.